Following are 10 T cell receptor beta chains from one sample sequenced in a study of OX40 agonist ivuxolimab in advanced cancers. Assay: immunoSEQ multiplex PCR; the TCRdb copy retains only in-frame clones and omits some. The sample has 20,000 to 30,000 clones; roughly 71% are singletons. This sample comprised CD4+ or CD8+ T cells sorted from blood, obtained in a trial of the OX40 agonist ivuxolimab. All receptors come from an adult with an advanced solid tumor such as melanoma, head and neck, liver or kidney cancer.

The V gene is TRBV6-1, the J gene TRBJ1-4; possibly TRBD1 for D (6 bases). CDR3 length: 14 amino acids. Germline assignment: CDR1 MNHNS and CDR2 SASEGT. V was clipped by 8 bases and J by 1 base, with 11 bases between them. For the CDR3, the DNA is TGTGCCAGCGTCAAGGGGGGAACTAATGAAAAACTGTTTTTT. Translation gives CASVKGGTNEKLFF.

This sequence joins TRBV6-6 and TRBJ2-7; 8 nucleotides match TRBD1. This CDR3 has 13 amino acids. Per germline, CDR1 MNHNY and CDR2 SVGAGI (reference sequence). V trimming: 7 bases; J trimming: 7 bases; junction bases outside the gene matches: 9. CDR3 in amino acids: CASTPGQGGEQYF. The CDR3 DNA follows: TGTGCCAGCACCCCTGGACAGGGTGGGGAGCAGTACTTC.

The CDR3 sequence: CASSQDRTAGPGGYTF. CDR3 DNA sequence: TGTGCCAGCAGCCAAGATAGGACCGCGGGCCCGGGAGGCTACACCTTC. This chain uses TRBV4-2 with TRBJ1-2, with D unclear. Germline V gene sequence: CDR1 LGHNA, CDR2 YNFKEQ. The CDR3 runs to 16 residues. The V and J ends lost 0 bases and 8 bases respectively, with 19 bases between them.

The chain joins TRBV19 to TRBJ1-2; the D is unclear. The CDR3 is 11 residues long. The V end lost 5 bases, the J end lost 8 bases, and 9 bases lay between the germline ends. Germline CDR1 LNHDA, CDR2 SQIVND (reference sequence). The CDR3 DNA sequence: TGTGCCAGTAGTTACTCGGGGGGCTACACCTTC. This encodes CASSYSGGYTF.

This clone came up once. Here the CDR3 DNA reads TGTGCCTGGGACCGGGACAGGGGTTCTGGCTACACCTTC. Residues: CAWDRDRGSGYTF. The chain employs TRBV30 and TRBJ1-2, with TRBD1 identical over 10 bases. J was trimmed by 7 bases and V by 5 bases; bases with no gene match: 7. This CDR3 comprises 13 residues. The germline V gene encodes CDR1 GTSNPN and CDR2 SVGIG (reference sequence).

The CDR3 spells CASSTMAPYGYTF. In DNA form, the CDR3 reads TGTGCCAGCAGCACCATGGCACCTTATGGCTACACCTTC. The chain combines TRBV5-6 with TRBJ1-2; D not certain. Germline lookup yields CDR1 SGHDT and CDR2 YYEEEE. V gave up 4 bases and J gave up 5 bases, with 12 bases separating them. CDR3 length: 13 residues.

This chain connects TRBV18 to TRBJ2-1; a possible D gene is TRBD1 (5 bases). Deletions cut 4 bases from V and 0 bases from J, with 10 bases between. The CDR3 extends over 15 amino acids. Per the germline V gene, CDR1 is KGHSH and CDR2 is LQKENI. This CDR3 is CASSHRTSSYNEQFF. The CDR3 bases are TGTGCCAGCTCACACAGGACGAGCTCCTACAATGAGCAGTTCTTC.

CDR3: CASTPPGQGSGEQYF. The CDR3 DNA follows: TGTGCCAGTACCCCACCAGGACAGGGGTCCGGGGAGCAGTACTTC. This sequence joins TRBV19 and TRBJ2-5; 9 bases are a match to TRBD1. This CDR3 is 15 amino acids long. Germline CDR1 reads LNHDA; CDR2 reads SQIVND (reference sequence). Trimming at V came to 7 bases and at J to 11 bases, leaving 17 bases not matched to a gene.

The chain links TRBV5-1 to TRBJ2-5; D gene unclear. Trimming left V 0 bases short and J 2 bases short, with 11 bases between. Germline V gene lookup returns CDR1 SGHRS and CDR2 YFSETQ. This CDR3 contains 15 residues. The CDR3 loop is CASSLGHATQETQYF. For the CDR3, the DNA is TGCGCCAGCAGCTTGGGGCACGCTACTCAAGAGACCCAGTACTTC.

This chain connects TRBV6-4 to TRBJ1-1, with TRBD1 matching 7 bases. V trimming: 8 bases; J trimming: 1 base; junction bases outside the gene matches: 4. CDR1 is MRHNA, CDR2 SNTAGT, per germline. This CDR3 is built from 13 residues. As DNA, the CDR3 is TGTGCCAGCCATGGACAGGCGAACACTGAAGCTTTCTTT. Translation gives CASHGQANTEAFF.